This TCR beta chain comes out of a study of OX40 agonist ivuxolimab in advanced cancers. At the level of the whole study: Ivuxolimab was a fully human IgG2 agonistic monoclonal antibody targeting the costimulatory receptor OX40 (CD134). Intravenous ivuxolimab was administered to patients every 2 weeks at six dose levels: 0.01, 0.1, 0.3, 1.5, 3 and 10 mg/kg. Among the roughly 52 dose-escalation patients, approximately 20 had hepatocellular carcinoma, about 15 melanoma, 9 renal cell carcinoma and 9 head and neck cancer. In the dose-escalation cohort, roughly 80% of patients were male, and the mean age was approximately 60 years, with a range of roughly 23 to 85. Prior anti-PD-1, anti-PD-L1 or anti-CTLA-4 therapy was permitted, and approximately 39% of dose-escalation patients had received checkpoint inhibitors. Partial responses occurred in three dose-escalation patients: two with cutaneous melanoma and one with hepatocellular carcinoma. The point of sequencing TCRbeta in the periphery was to test whether ivuxolimab changed TCR sequence diversity and drove clonal T-cell expansion. The paper reports the monotherapy dose-escalation portion (N ≈ 50 patients) of the phase I ivuxolimab trial.

This clone has a handful of counts. Its antigen is unknown. No much larger clone is present one base from it, and per-base qualities are unavailable. CDR3 length: 12 amino acids, cysteine to phenylalanine. Just CDR3 DNA is preserved here, 36 bases in frame from base 1. Trimming at the junction amounts to 4 bases on V and 5 bases on J, and the germline ends lie 6 bases apart. CDR1 and CDR2 are read off the germline V gene (reference sequence) as SEHNR and FQNEAQ. For sequencing of the TCRbeta CDR3 region, genomic DNA was extracted from the sorted cells. TCRbeta CDR3 regions were sequenced using the immunoSEQ Assay. TCRdb retrieved this table from immuneACCESS and kept in-frame rearrangements only. Not all clones are present; in checked studies, unresolved V genes account for under half, and no reason is known for the remainder. In this sample the table shows tens of thousands of clones, approximately 80% of which occur a single time. The top ten clonotypes cover roughly 1.2% of the sample.

The trial excluded patients who had a history of autoimmune disease or were on systemic immunosuppression. Peripheral blood for TCR sequencing was drawn from every dose cohort at baseline, at cycle 4 day 1 and at cycle 7 day 1. Samples came from an open-label, multicenter, first-in-human phase I dose-escalation trial of ivuxolimab. Adults with locally advanced or metastatic melanoma, renal cell carcinoma, hepatocellular carcinoma or head and neck squamous cell carcinoma were enrolled in the trial. CD4+ and CD8+ T cells were sorted separately from peripheral blood before TCR sequencing. Study-level results and caveats: Low levels of normalized T-cell clonal expansion were also seen in some patients who did not respond. In partial responders in the 0.1-3.0 mg/kg groups, normalized peripheral clonal expansion was found to be among the lowest, especially among CD8+ T cells. After ivuxolimab, CD8+ T cells had more expanded clones than CD4+ T cells on average. Clonal expansion of both CD4+ and CD8+ blood T cells was observed from baseline to week 6 at doses 0.1 to 3.0 mg/kg. The antigen specificity of the clonally expanded peripheral T cells was not determined.

The TCR sequence derives from an adult with an advanced solid tumor such as melanoma, head and neck, liver or kidney cancer. The rearrangement combines TRBV7-9 with TRBJ2-1, and possibly TRBD1, on 6 matching bases. The specimen was CD4+ or CD8+ T cells sorted from blood, collected in a trial of the OX40 agonist ivuxolimab. CDR3 protein: CASSWDNNEQFF. The DNA is as follows: TGTGCCAGCAGCTGGGACAACAATGAGCAGTTCTTC.